This TCR beta chain emerged from a study of T-cell reconstitution after alpha-beta-depleted transplantation in children. The library targeted TCRbeta and was prepared with unique molecular identifiers. TCRdb called the PCR reads again in MiXCR, with one record for every CDR3 protein. This sample has 500,000 to 750,000 distinct CDR3 sequences, with roughly 13% found just once. Per germline, CDR1 MDHEN and CDR2 SYDVKM. With 9 bases clipped from V and 2 bases from J, the junction kept 8 bases outside the gene matches. This CDR3 is built from 16 residues. The material was PBMCs, mostly from graft donor cells, obtained 360 days after TCRalphabeta/CD19-depleted stem cell transplant. The chain recombines TRBV28 with TRBJ2-3; 13 nucleotides line up with TRBD2. The sequence was collected from a male patient between 10 and 17 years old who had a stem cell transplant for acute myeloid leukemia, so the T cells may come from the graft donor. The CDR3 DNA follows: TGTGCCAGTACCGCGGGACTAGCGGGATTCACAGATACGCAGTATTTT. Its translation is CASTAGLAGFTDTQYF.